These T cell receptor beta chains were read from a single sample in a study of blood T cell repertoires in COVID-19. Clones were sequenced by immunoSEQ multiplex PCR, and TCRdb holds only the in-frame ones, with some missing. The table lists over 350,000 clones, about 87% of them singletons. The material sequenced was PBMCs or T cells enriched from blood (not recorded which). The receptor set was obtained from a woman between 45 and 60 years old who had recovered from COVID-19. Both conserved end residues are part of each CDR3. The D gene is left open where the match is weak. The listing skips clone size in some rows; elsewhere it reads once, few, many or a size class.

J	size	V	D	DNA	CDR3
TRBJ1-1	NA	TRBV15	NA	TGTGCCACCAGCAGCGGGGCGGGGACTGAAGCTTTCTTT	CATSSGAGTEAFF
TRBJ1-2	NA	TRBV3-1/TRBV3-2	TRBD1	TGTGCCAGCAGCTCACCGAACAGGGGTTCGGATGGCTACACCTTC	CASSSPNRGSDGYTF
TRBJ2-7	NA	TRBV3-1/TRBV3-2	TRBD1	TGTGCCAGCAGCCAAGATCCGGGGAGGACAGGGCCCGAGCAGTACTTC	CASSQDPGRTGPEQYF
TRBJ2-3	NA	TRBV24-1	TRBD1	TGTGCCACCAGTAAAGGGACAGCTGAAGATACGCAGTATTTT	CATSKGTAEDTQYF
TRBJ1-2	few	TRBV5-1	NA	TGCGCCAGCACCCCGGGGGGGGTCGATGGCTACACCTTC	CASTPGGVDGYTF
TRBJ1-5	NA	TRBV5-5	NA	TGTGCCAGCAGCTTGTATTCTTCCGAGGGCAATCAGCCCCAGCATTTT	CASSLYSSEGNQPQHF
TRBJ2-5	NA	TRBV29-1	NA	TGCAGCGTTGTCTGGCCCTCCGGTCCTTTGGGGAGAACCCAGTACTTC	CSVVWPSGPLGRTQYF
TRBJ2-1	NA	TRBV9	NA	TGTGCCAGCAGCTTACTTCGGGGGGCGGATGAGCAGTTCTTC	CASSLLRGADEQFF
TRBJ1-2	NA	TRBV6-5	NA	TGTGCCAGCAGTTACTCGAGGGTGGATAACTATGGCTACACCTTC	CASSYSRVDNYGYTF
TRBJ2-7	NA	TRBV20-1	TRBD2	TGCAGTGCTAGTCTCCCGTTAGCGGGGGCCTACGAGCAGTACTTC	CSASLPLAGAYEQYF
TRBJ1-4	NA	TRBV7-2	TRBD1	TGTGCCAGCAGCTTAATGGGACAGGGGATCAATGAAAAACTGTTTTTT	CASSLMGQGINEKLFF
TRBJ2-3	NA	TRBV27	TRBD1	TGTGCCAGCAGTTTACTCGCAGGACAGGGGAAAGATACGCAGTATTTT	CASSLLAGQGKDTQYF
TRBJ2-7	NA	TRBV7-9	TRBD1	TGTGCCACCCTCAATGCGACAGGGGCGTATGGGGAGCAGTACTTC	CATLNATGAYGEQYF
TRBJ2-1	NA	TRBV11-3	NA	TGTGCCAGCAGCTTCGATGCGGACAATGAGCAGTTCTTC	CASSFDADNEQFF
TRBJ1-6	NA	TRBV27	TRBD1	TGTGCCAGCAGTTTATCGACTGGACAGGGTTCTTCACCCCTCCACTTT	CASSLSTGQGSSPLHF
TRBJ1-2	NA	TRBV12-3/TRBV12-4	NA	TGTGCCAGCAGTCCTCCCCGGTTGGGCTACACCTTC	CASSPPRLGYTF
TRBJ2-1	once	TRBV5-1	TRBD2	TGCGCCAGCAGACTAGCGGGGGAATATGAGCAGTTCTTC	CASRLAGEYEQFF
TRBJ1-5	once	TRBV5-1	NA	TGCGCCAGCAGCTTGGAAGCAGGGCAGGGTCAGCCCCAGCATTTT	CASSLEAGQGQPQHF
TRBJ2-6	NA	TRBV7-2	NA	TGTGCCAGCAGCGCCAGGGTTGGGGCCAACGTCCTGACTTTC	CASSARVGANVLTF
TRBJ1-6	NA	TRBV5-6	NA	TGTGCCAGCAGCCGTGACGGTCCCCAGGCCCTCCACTTT	CASSRDGPQALHF
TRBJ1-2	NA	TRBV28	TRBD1	TGTGCCAGCAGTTCACCCGACAGGGCTTTCGGCTACACCTTC	CASSSPDRAFGYTF
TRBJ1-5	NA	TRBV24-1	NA	TGTGCCACCAGCAGCTCGACAGGCCTTTATAGCAATCAGCCCCAGCATTTT	CATSSSTGLYSNQPQHF
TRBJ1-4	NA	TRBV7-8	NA	TGTGCCAGCAGCTTAGCGGGGGCGGCTAATGAAAAACTGTTTTTT	CASSLAGAANEKLFF
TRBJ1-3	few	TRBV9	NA	TGTGCCAGCAGCCCTAGGGCCGGAGGCGGAAACACCATATATTTT	CASSPRAGGGNTIYF
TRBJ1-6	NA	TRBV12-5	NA	TGTGCTAGTGGTCCCTCCAGGCCAGGCTGGGATAATTCACCCCTCCACTTT	CASGPSRPGWDNSPLHF
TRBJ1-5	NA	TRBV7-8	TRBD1	TGTGCCAGCAGCCTGACAGGGAGGCAGCCCCAGCATTTT	CASSLTGRQPQHF
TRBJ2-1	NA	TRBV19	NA	TGTGCCAGTAGGGATAGTAACGCCAAGGAGGGTGAGCAGTTCTTC	CASRDSNAKEGEQFF
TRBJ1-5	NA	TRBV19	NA	TGTGCCAGTAGTCCGGGGTACGGCAATCAGCCCCAGCATTTT	CASSPGYGNQPQHF
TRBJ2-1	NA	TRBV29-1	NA	TGCAGCGTTAATCTCGCGGGATATGTATACAATGAGCAGTTCTTC	CSVNLAGYVYNEQFF
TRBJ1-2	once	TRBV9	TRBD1	TGTGCCAGCAGCGGAGGTGTGGGACAGGGTGATGGTGGCTACACCTTC	CASSGGVGQGDGGYTF
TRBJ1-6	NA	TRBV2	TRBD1	TGTGCCAGCAGTGGACAGGGGTGGAATTCACCCCTCCACTTT	CASSGQGWNSPLHF
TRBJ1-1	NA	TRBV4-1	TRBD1	TGCGCCAGCAGCCAAGAGACCGGGACAGTGAACACTGAAGCTTTCTTT	CASSQETGTVNTEAFF
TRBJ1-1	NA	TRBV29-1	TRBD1	TGCAGCGTTGGACAGGGGGCTGGGAACACTGAAGCTTTCTTT	CSVGQGAGNTEAFF
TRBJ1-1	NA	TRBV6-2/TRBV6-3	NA	TGTGCCAGCAGTTACGGTTCTCGGAGGGACACTGAAGCTTTCTTT	CASSYGSRRDTEAFF
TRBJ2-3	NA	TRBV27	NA	TGTGCCAGCTCTCCCCTAGCTGGGGGCTACACAGATACGCAGTATTTT	CASSPLAGGYTDTQYF
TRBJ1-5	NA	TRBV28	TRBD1	TGTGCCAGCAGTTTATCCCAGGACAGGGGTTACAGTTATAGCAATCAGCCCCAGCATTTT	CASSLSQDRGYSYSNQPQHF
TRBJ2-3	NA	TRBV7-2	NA	TGTGCCAGCAGCTTACAGCGAGGGCGCACAGATACGCAGTATTTT	CASSLQRGRTDTQYF
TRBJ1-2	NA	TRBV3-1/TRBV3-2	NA	TGTGCCAGCAGCCAAGATGAACGCGTTCATGGCTACACCTTC	CASSQDERVHGYTF
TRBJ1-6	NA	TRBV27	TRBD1	TGTGCCAGCAGTTATTTCAGGGGGCCGGGGGATAATTCACCCCTCCACTTT	CASSYFRGPGDNSPLHF
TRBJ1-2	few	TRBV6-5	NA	TGTGCCAGCAGTTACGAAGTGACTTATGGCTACACCTTC	CASSYEVTYGYTF
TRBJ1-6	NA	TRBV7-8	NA	TGTGCCAGCAGCTTGGGGGGCTCCTATAATTCACCCCTCCACTTT	CASSLGGSYNSPLHF
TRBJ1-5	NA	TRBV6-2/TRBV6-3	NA	TGTGCCAGCAGTTACCAGTCCGGGGGCAATCAGCCCCAGCATTTT	CASSYQSGGNQPQHF
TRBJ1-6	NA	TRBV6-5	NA	TGTGCCAGCAGTCGGGAAAATAATTCACCCCTCCACTTT	CASSRENNSPLHF
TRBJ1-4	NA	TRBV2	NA	TGTGCCAGCGGTAGGGGAAGGGGGTTTCGGACTAATGAAAAACTGTTTTTT	CASGRGRGFRTNEKLFF
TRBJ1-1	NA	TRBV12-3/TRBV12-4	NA	TGTGCCAGCAGTTTGTCAGTGAACACTGAAGCTTTCTTT	CASSLSVNTEAFF
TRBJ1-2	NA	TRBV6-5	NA	TGTGCCAGCAGTTACGCCATCCCCCTAGGCTACACCTTC	CASSYAIPLGYTF
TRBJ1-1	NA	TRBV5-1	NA	TGCGCCAGCAGCACCCTGACAGGAGTGAACACTGAAGCTTTCTTT	CASSTLTGVNTEAFF
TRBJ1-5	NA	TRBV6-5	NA	TGTGCCAGCTTGGTAAGCGGGCTAAATCAGCCCCAGCATTTT	CASLVSGLNQPQHF
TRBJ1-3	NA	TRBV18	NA	TGTGCCAGCTCACCACCCACCGCCAGCTCTGGAAACACCATATATTTT	CASSPPTASSGNTIYF
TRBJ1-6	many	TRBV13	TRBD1	TGTGCCAGCAGCTTGGAAAATACAGGGGCCTCCCACTCACCCCTCCACTTT	CASSLENTGASHSPLHF
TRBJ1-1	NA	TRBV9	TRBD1	TGTGCCAGCAGCGTAGCTGAAGGAACTTTGGGACAGGGGAGCACTGAAGCTTTCTTT	CASSVAEGTLGQGSTEAFF
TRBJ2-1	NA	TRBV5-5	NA	TGTGCCAGCACCGAGACAGTCTTTGGGGGGAATGAGCAGTTCTTC	CASTETVFGGNEQFF
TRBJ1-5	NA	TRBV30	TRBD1	TGTGCCTGGAGCGGGACAGGCAGCAATCAGCCCCAGCATTTT	CAWSGTGSNQPQHF
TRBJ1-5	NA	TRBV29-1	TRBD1	TGCAGCGTCGGTGGACAGGGAGGGCAGCCCCAGCATTTT	CSVGGQGGQPQHF
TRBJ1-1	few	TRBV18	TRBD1	TGTGCCAGCTCACCACCAACTCACAGGGGGTTCCGCAACACTGAAGCTTTCTTT	CASSPPTHRGFRNTEAFF
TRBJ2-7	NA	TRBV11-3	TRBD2	TGTGCCAGCAGCCAGGGTTTTGGACCGGGACTATCGACCTACGAGCAGTACTTC	CASSQGFGPGLSTYEQYF
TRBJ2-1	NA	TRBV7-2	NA	TGTGCCAGCAGACGCCGGGACTCTACGGTTGGTGAGCAGTTCTTC	CASRRRDSTVGEQFF